This T cell receptor (beta chain) was identified during a study of cytomegalovirus exposure and HLA in healthy donors. A word on this clone: Antigen specificity is unknown.

The CDR3 length is 13 residues. The germline CDR1 and CDR2 sequences are SGHTS and YDEGEE. Trimming pared 2 bases from V and 2 bases from J, leaving 8 bases between. PCR primers comprised 60 Vbeta and 13 Jbeta primers. Sequenced by immunoSEQ multiplex PCR; TCRdb stores in-frame clones only, minus some. The sample carries about 110,000 clones, less than 80% recorded once. General study findings and limits: A later analysis found most CMV-associated TCR beta chains apparently HLA-restricted. The number of N-insertions in an Asian-associated ancestry cluster was reportedly below the approximately 700-donor mean in a later analysis.

Specimen: PBMCs. The chain links TRBV5-8 to TRBJ2-7; possibly TRBD1 for D (5 bases). This clonotype was obtained from a woman aged 40-49 years in good health and CMV-seronegative. The CDR3 DNA follows: TGTGCCAGCAGCTTCAGGGCAGCCTACGAGCAGTACTTC. Its translation: CASSFRAAYEQYF.